The present T cell receptor (beta chain) was sequenced within a study of multiple sclerosis patients with progressive multifocal leukoencephalopathy. There are a few counts of this clone. Sample time point: before natalizumab initiation. Sequencing used immunoSEQ multiplex PCR; TCRdb keeps in-frame clones, though not all of them. The data contain fewer than 40,000 clones, nearly 95% of them singletons. There are 15 residues in the CDR3. Looked up from germline, CDR1 is LGHNA and CDR2 is YSLEER. The V end was cut by 0 bases, the J end by 2 bases, with 11 bases between. The sequencing input was PBMCs. The source is a young man with multiple sclerosis. The chain has TRBV4-3 and TRBJ2-7; either TRBD1 or TRBD2 may supply D (5 bases each). This CDR3 reads CASSQEEGPPYEQYF. CDR3 nucleotides: TGCGCCAGCAGCCAAGAAGAGGGGCCACCCTACGAGCAGTACTTC.